This T cell receptor (beta chain) was found in a study of metastatic and nonmetastatic thyroid tumors. Germline assignment: CDR1 SGHDT and CDR2 YYEEEE. This CDR3 has 14 residues. Comment on this clone: One base away lies a much larger clone, so this may be a sequencing read error.

Each patient came to thyroid surgery without any prior treatment (of any kind). TCRdb reanalyzed the PCR reads via MiXCR. Of about 26,000 clones listed, about 26% were seen once; the top ten hold 5% to 6.5%. Sequenced sample: blood. The chain links TRBV5-6 to TRBJ2-3; TRBD2 matches 9 bases. The source of this sequence is a female donor with papillary thyroid cancer or a benign thyroid nodule (not recorded which). Some clones in this sample may be carry-over from other donors' samples. Here the CDR3 reads CASSILAGRDTHYF. CDR3 in DNA: TGTGCCAGCAGCATCCTAGCGGGAAGGGATACGCATTATTTT. Together with reference TRBV5-6 and TRBJ2-3, the CDR3 gives the full variable domain: DAGVTQSPTHLIKTRGQQVTLRCSPKSGHDTVSWYQQALGQGPQFIFQYYEEEERQRGNFPDRFSGHQFPNYSSELNVNALLLGDSALYLCASSILAGRDTHYFGPGTRLTVL.